A single sample gave rise to the 25 T cell receptor beta chains below, sequenced in a study of blood T cell repertoires in COVID-19. Profiled with immunoSEQ multiplex PCR; TCRdb holds only in-frame clones, not every one. The sample includes more than 95,000 clones, around 80% of them seen just once. The sample was peripheral blood. Receptor source: a man aged 80 or over with active or convalescent COVID-19.

The J gene is TRBJ2-1, the V gene TRBV7-6; 12 nucleotides agree with TRBD2. Unmatched junction bases numbered 6, after V lost 5 bases and J lost 1 base. CDR1 and CDR2 (germline): SGHVS, FNYEAQ. The CDR3 loop spans 17 amino acids. This chain's CDR3 is CASSPRTSGISYNEQFF. CDR3 nucleotide sequence: TGTGCCAGCAGCCCACGGACTAGCGGGATATCCTACAATGAGCAGTTCTTC.

V is TRBV5-1 and J is TRBJ2-2, with 8 bases identical to TRBD1. This CDR3 spans 15 amino acids. CDR1 SGHRS and CDR2 YFSETQ come from the germline V gene. Unmatched junction bases numbered 4, after V lost 3 bases and J lost 3 bases. The chain's CDR3 is CASSSGQAYTGELFF. In nucleotides, the CDR3 is TGCGCCAGCAGCTCGGGACAGGCCTACACCGGGGAGCTGTTTTTT. Variable domain in full (rest from reference TRBV5-1 and TRBJ2-2): KAGVTQTPRYLIKTRGQQVTLSCSPISGHRSVSWYQQTPGQGLQFLFEYFSETQRNKGNFPGRFSGRQFSNSRSEMNVSTLELGDSALYLCASSSGQAYTGELFFGEGSRLTVL.

This chain connects TRBV19 to TRBJ2-1; possibly TRBD1 for D (6 bases). Germline V CDR1 and CDR2: LNHDA, SQIVND (reference sequence). V dropped 4 bases and J dropped 8 bases, with 18 bases sitting between them. The CDR3 contains 15 residues. Here the CDR3 DNA reads TGTGCCAGTAGTACCCACAGGGAAGGTTGGGATGAGCAGTTCTTC. Protein sequence: CASSTHREGWDEQFF.

The chain couples TRBV15 to TRBJ2-3, with D possibly being TRBD1 (5 bases). Germline V gene sequence: CDR1 LNHNV, CDR2 YYDKDF (reference sequence). The CDR3 spans 17 residues. The V end was cut by 0 bases, the J end by 0 bases, with 13 bases between. The CDR3 DNA reads as TGTGCCACCAGCAGAGATTGGGGCAGGAGTAGCACAGATACGCAGTATTTT. Residues: CATSRDWGRSSTDTQYF.

The chain employs TRBV7-6 and TRBJ1-1; 8 bases agree with TRBD1. CDR1 and CDR2 from the germline V gene are SGHVS and FNYEAQ. The CDR3 covers 13 residues. After removal of 4 bases from V and 7 bases from J, the junction contained 5 bases not matched to a gene. CDR3: CASSYNTGGEAFF. Written as DNA, the CDR3 is TGTGCCAGCAGCTACAACACAGGGGGTGAAGCTTTCTTT.

This rearrangement joins TRBV4-3 to TRBJ1-3; D unclear. The CDR3 covers 16 residues. CDR1 and CDR2 from the germline V gene are LGHNA and YSLEER. The V end was cut by 0 bases, the J end by 0 bases, with 9 bases between. The CDR3, as DNA: TGCGCCAGCAGCCAAGATATGGGCCTCTCTGGAAACACCATATATTTT. Its translation: CASSQDMGLSGNTIYF.

The chain has TRBV4-3 and TRBJ1-4, with no clear D. The CDR3 has 15 residues. Germline CDR1 LGHNA, CDR2 YSLEER. Between the trimmed V and J ends, which lost 0 bases and 4 bases, there was a span of 9 bases. The CDR3 sequence: CASSQDGAGNEKLFF. The DNA of the CDR3 is TGCGCCAGCAGCCAAGATGGCGCGGGTAATGAAAAACTGTTTTTT.

The chain joins TRBV7-2 to TRBJ2-7; TRBD1 might be the D (6 bases). The CDR3 length is 15 residues. Trimming shortened V by 1 base and J by 5 bases, and 15 bases separated the two germline ends. Germline V gives CDR1 SGHTA, CDR2 FQGNSA. The CDR3 DNA reads TGTGCCAGCAGCTTAGTGGCAGGGGCAGATAACGAGCAGTACTTC. Its protein is CASSLVAGADNEQYF.

The genes are TRBV4-2 and TRBJ1-6; TRBD1 is a possible D gene (5 bases). The V gene lost 2 bases and the J gene lost 7 bases, with 9 bases spanning the gap. Germline values: CDR1 LGHNA, CDR2 YNFKEQ. This CDR3 is 14 amino acids long. Written as DNA, the CDR3 is TGTGCCAGCAGCCAACAGGGTACAAATTCACCCCTCCACTTT. Its translation is CASSQQGTNSPLHF.

The chain has TRBV18 and TRBJ2-5, with a tentative D call TRBD1 (6 bases). CDR3 length: 15 residues. Germline CDR1 and CDR2: KGHSH and LQKENI. Trimming pared 5 bases from V and 1 base from J, leaving 14 bases between. The CDR3 bases are TGTGCCAGCTCATCGGCCGGGACACGCCAAGAGACCCAGTACTTC. This encodes CASSSAGTRQETQYF.

The CDR3, as DNA: TGTGCCAGCAGCTCTGGGGACTGGGCCGGGGAGCTGTTTTTT. Protein product: CASSSGDWAGELFF. The chain combines TRBV7-2 with TRBJ2-2, with D perhaps TRBD2 (6 bases). CDR3 length: 14 residues. Germline V lookup: CDR1 SGHTA, CDR2 FQGNSA. V lost 4 bases and J 6 bases, leaving 12 bases between the germline ends.

This chain uses TRBV18 with TRBJ2-3; TRBD2 matches at 13 bases. Unmatched junction bases numbered 6, after V lost 3 bases and J lost 0 bases. Germline loops: CDR1 KGHSH, CDR2 LQKENI. The CDR3 consists of 18 residues. The CDR3 DNA follows: TGTGCCAGCTCACCGCGACTAGCGGGGGGAGCTAGCACAGATACGCAGTATTTT. This gives the protein CASSPRLAGGASTDTQYF.

V usage is TRBV30 and J usage is TRBJ2-1, with unresolved D. Germline loops: CDR1 GTSNPN, CDR2 SVGIG (reference sequence). V was pared by 3 bases and J by 10 bases, with 13 bases between. This CDR3 spans 12 amino acids. CDR3 protein: CAWSIQGGEQFF. The CDR3 nucleotides are TGTGCCTGGAGCATCCAAGGCGGAGAGCAGTTCTTC.

V usage is TRBV25-1 and J usage is TRBJ2-5; D is undetermined. Deletions cut 2 bases from V and 7 bases from J, with 11 bases between. This CDR3 region has 13 residues. Germline V gives CDR1 MGHDK, CDR2 SYGVNS. CDR3 DNA: TGTGCCAGCAGTGAACAACACCTTGGGACCCAGTACTTC. Protein product: CASSEQHLGTQYF. The full variable domain, in which reference TRBV25-1 and TRBJ2-5 provide the parts outside the CDR3, is EADIYQTPRYLVIGTGKKITLECSQTMGHDKMYWYQQDPGMELHLIHYSYGVNSTEKGDLSSESTVSRIRTEHFPLTLESARPSHTSQYLCASSEQHLGTQYFGPGTRLLVL.

As DNA, the CDR3 is TGTGCCAGCAGCGTATGGCCGGGACTAGCGGGCACCGGGGAGCTGTTTTTT. Its protein product is CASSVWPGLAGTGELFF. The chain recombines TRBV9 with TRBJ2-2, with 12 positions matching TRBD2. J lost 4 bases, V lost 1 base, and 5 bases had no gene match. This CDR3 is 17 amino acids long. CDR1 is SGDLS and CDR2 is YYNGEE in the germline V gene.

Details on this clone: This same CDR3 is encoded by further DNA sequences in the sample. The gene calls are TRBV18 and TRBJ2-7; D is unclear. CDR3 length: 14 amino acids. Germline lookup yields CDR1 KGHSH and CDR2 LQKENI. The V end lost 0 bases, the J end lost 2 bases, and 8 bases lay between the germline ends. The CDR3 protein is CASSPPAGPYEQYF. The CDR3 DNA sequence: TGTGCCAGCTCACCACCCGCAGGCCCCTACGAGCAGTACTTC.

The chain links TRBV10-3 to TRBJ1-3, with D tentatively TRBD1 (6 bases). Germline V CDR1 and CDR2: ENHRY, SYGVKD. The CDR3 runs to 14 residues. V shed 8 bases and J shed 6 bases, with 17 bases lying between them. The CDR3 DNA reads TGTGCCATCTCCCCGGACAGTAATTCAAACACCATATATTTT. It codes for CAISPDSNSNTIYF.

V and J are TRBV11-3 and TRBJ2-7; the D gene is possibly TRBD1 (5 bases). The CDR3 is 19 amino acids. Germline CDR1 SGHNT, CDR2 YENEEA. V lost 2 bases to trimming and J lost 3 bases, with 26 bases between them. CDR3 DNA: TGTGCCAGCAGCTTAAGTAAGGGGCAGGGATACTCTAGGTTCTACGAGCAGTACTTC. It specifies CASSLSKGQGYSRFYEQYF.

The chain uses TRBV7-8 and TRBJ2-5, with D unclear. The CDR3 contains 14 residues. Germline V gene lookup returns CDR1 SGHVS and CDR2 FQNEAQ. V was shortened by 5 bases and J by 0 bases, with 10 bases between the two germline ends. The CDR3 DNA reads TGTGCCAGCAGCCAATATCAGTACCAAGAGACCCAGTACTTC. It encodes CASSQYQYQETQYF.

The chain combines TRBV6-1 with TRBJ2-3, with unresolved D. V lost 3 bases, J lost 4 bases, and 17 bases lay in between. This CDR3 contains 16 residues. The germline V gene encodes CDR1 MNHNS and CDR2 SASEGT. The CDR3 coding sequence is TGTGCCAGCAGTGACTTGTCCAGGCTAAGTTCAGATACGCAGTATTTT. This codes for CASSDLSRLSSDTQYF.

The chain is built from TRBV9 and TRBJ2-2; 10 bases map to TRBD2. This CDR3 comprises 16 residues. The junction had 6 bases not matched to a gene; V was cut back by 3 bases and J by 4 bases. CDR1 and CDR2 (germline): SGDLS, YYNGEE. As DNA, the CDR3 is TGTGCCAGCAGCGGACTAGCGGGTTCGGGCACCGGGGAGCTGTTTTTT. Its protein is CASSGLAGSGTGELFF. Combining the CDR3 with reference TRBV9 and TRBJ2-2 gives the whole variable domain DSGVTQTPKHLITATGQRVTLRCSPRSGDLSVYWYQQSLDQGLQFLIQYYNGEERAKGNILERFSAQQFPDLHSELNLSSLELGDSALYFCASSGLAGSGTGELFFGEGSRLTVL.

The J gene is TRBJ1-3, the V gene TRBV7-9; 7 bases agree with TRBD1. There are 14 residues in the CDR3. J lost 1 base, V lost 6 bases, and 3 bases had no gene match. From germline, CDR1 is SEHNR and CDR2 FQNEAQ (reference sequence). CDR3 sequence reads: CASSPGGSGNTIYF. In DNA, the CDR3 is TGTGCCAGCAGTCCAGGGGGGTCTGGAAACACCATATATTTT.

This chain links TRBV7-3 with TRBJ2-2; D unclear. The CDR3 has 15 amino acids. With 5 bases removed from V and 0 bases from J, the gap between germline ends came to 10 bases. In germline, CDR1 is SGHTA, CDR2 FQGTGA. Written as DNA, the CDR3 is TGTGCCAGCAGCCCCTACCCCTCGAACACCGGGGAGCTGTTTTTT. Its translation is CASSPYPSNTGELFF.

The sample holds one count of this clone. The chain carries TRBV28 and TRBJ1-1, with 7 bases aligning to TRBD1. Germline V gives CDR1 MDHEN, CDR2 SYDVKM. Trimming at V came to 2 bases and at J to 1 base, leaving 1 base not matched to a gene. The CDR3 sequence is 14 residues long. The CDR3 reads CASSLGDRNTEAFF. As DNA, the CDR3 is TGTGCCAGCAGTTTAGGGGACAGGAACACTGAAGCTTTCTTT.

The chain is built from TRBV6-6 and TRBJ1-2; 8 positions agree with TRBD1. V shed 3 bases and J 8 bases; nucleotides not matched to a gene: 5. Germline V lookup: CDR1 MNHNY, CDR2 SVGAGI (reference sequence). CDR3 size: 13 residues. CDR3 sequence: CASSYDRGRGYTF. The CDR3 DNA reads TGTGCCAGCAGTTATGACAGGGGCCGGGGCTACACCTTC.